This T cell receptor beta chain stems from a study of T cell repertoires in cytomegalovirus infection. Overall study: Both a matching HLA type and CMV infection were indicated by public TCR beta signatures.

The germline V gene has CDR1 LGHNA and CDR2 YNFKEQ. The CDR3 has 13 amino acids. V lost 3 bases and J 5 bases, leaving 8 bases between the germline ends. As regards this clonotype: No antigen is known for it.

TCRdb re-derived calls from the reads in MiXCR, one entry per CDR3 protein. The sample lists fewer than 850,000 distinct CDR3 sequences, about 27% occurring once. The study, taken as a whole, reports: Totalled public TCR beta family frequency picked out people who carried CMV plus the relevant HLA. HLA-C-restricted CMV-specific TCR beta clonotypes prevailed in the ex vivo response.

Sample: cultured CD8+ T cells from PBMCs, taken from culture after CMV antigen stimulation. This rearrangement joins TRBV4-2 to TRBJ2-1; possibly TRBD1 for D (5 bases). This clonotype originated in a human donor in good health (CMV status not recorded). Some clones in this sample may be carry-over from other donors' samples. CDR3 DNA sequence: TGTGCCAGCAGCCATTCGGACAACAATGAGCAGTTCTTC. As protein: CASSHSDNNEQFF.